The 20 T cell receptor beta chains below come from one sample, sequenced in a study of T cells after posttransplantation cyclophosphamide. Produced via immunoSEQ multiplex PCR; TCRdb's table is partial and in-frame only. The table lists about 38,000 clones, with no singletons. Sequencing was performed on PBMCs. These TCRs come from a man aged 45-65 years in good health, CMV-negative, and a related stem cell transplant donor.

This clone was recorded a few times. The genes are TRBV9 and TRBJ2-5; a possible D gene is TRBD2 (7 bases). V lost 0 bases, J lost 4 bases, and 10 bases lay in between. Germline V gives CDR1 SGDLS, CDR2 YYNGEE. This CDR3 region has 14 residues. The CDR3 DNA is TGTGCCAGCAGCGTAGGCGGGGGCGGAGAGACCCAGTACTTC. It encodes CASSVGGGGETQYF.

This clone was recorded at least ten times. In DNA form, the CDR3 reads TGCAGCGCTCTGGGGGGGCAGGGATACGAGCAGTACTTC. Protein sequence: CSALGGQGYEQYF. This chain uses TRBV29-1 with TRBJ2-7, with D possibly TRBD2 on 7 matching bases. Germline assignment: CDR1 SQVTM and CDR2 ANQGSEA. The CDR3 contains 13 residues. The V and J ends lost 7 bases and 4 bases respectively, with 17 bases between them.

Ten or more counts support this clone. The chain recombines TRBV5-6 with TRBJ2-3; 8 nucleotides match TRBD2. Germline-derived CDR1 and CDR2 are SGHDT and YYEEEE. Trimming cost V 1 base and J 2 bases; bases outside gene matches: 9. The CDR3 is made up of 17 amino acids. CDR3 loop: CASSLYGGALDTDTQYF. Here the CDR3 DNA reads TGTGCCAGCAGCTTGTACGGGGGGGCATTAGACACAGATACGCAGTATTTT.

This clone has ten or more counts. This chain connects TRBV5-6 to TRBJ2-7, with 8 bases lining up with TRBD1. V dropped 2 bases and J dropped 2; count of bases not matched to a gene: 3. CDR1 and CDR2 from the germline V gene are SGHDT and YYEEEE. The CDR3 length is 14 residues. As DNA, the CDR3 is TGTGCCAGCAGCTTTGGGACAGGACCCTACGAGCAGTACTTC. It codes for CASSFGTGPYEQYF.

This clone was detected a few times. The J gene is TRBJ1-2, the V gene TRBV30, with 9 bases aligning to TRBD1. Germline CDR1 and CDR2: GTSNPN and SVGIG (reference sequence). The junction had 15 bases not matched to a gene; V was cut back by 3 bases and J by 4 bases. The CDR3 contains 17 residues. The CDR3 protein is CAWRSWEPGQGSYGYTF. The CDR3 DNA reads TGTGCCTGGAGGAGTTGGGAACCGGGACAGGGATCCTATGGCTACACCTTC. Looking up the rest from reference TRBV30 and TRBJ1-2 gives the full variable domain: SQTIHQWPATLVQPVGSPLSLECTVEGTSNPNLYWYRQAAGRGLQLLFYSVGIGQISSEVPQNLSASRPQDRQFILSSKKLLLSDSGFYLCAWRSWEPGQGSYGYTFGSGTRLTVV.

Relative to its sample, this clone is medium-sized (0.01 to 0.1%). V gene TRBV10-3 combines with J gene TRBJ2-1, with D perhaps matching TRBD1 (5 bases). The CDR3 consists of 17 residues. V was cut by 0 bases and J by 0 bases, with 12 bases left in between. The V gene's germline CDR1 is ENHRY and CDR2 SYGVKD. In nucleotides, the CDR3 is TGTGCCATCAGTGAGTCGAAGTGGGGCAGCTCCTACAATGAGCAGTTCTTC. It specifies CAISESKWGSSYNEQFF.

This clone was seen many times. V usage is TRBV4-1 and J usage is TRBJ1-5; D gene ambiguous. Germline V gene lookup returns CDR1 MGHRA and CDR2 YSYEKL. This CDR3 has 14 amino acids. The V end was cut by 4 bases, the J end by 8 bases, with 15 bases between. In DNA form, the CDR3 reads TGCGCCAGCAGCCGATTACCCACAATGGAGCCCCAGCATTTT. This sequence encodes CASSRLPTMEPQHF.

J is TRBJ2-1 and V is TRBV6-6; 9 positions agree with TRBD2. Germline V gene sequence: CDR1 MNHNY, CDR2 SVGAGI (reference sequence). Trimming removed 8 bases from V and 7 bases from J; junction bases left unmatched: 12. This CDR3 spans 15 amino acids. This CDR3 reads CASQGGRARENEQFF. In DNA form, the CDR3 reads TGTGCCAGCCAGGGCGGGAGGGCCCGGGAAAATGAGCAGTTCTTC.

This clone occurred many times. V and J are TRBV7-9 and TRBJ1-5; possibly TRBD1 for D (5 bases). CDR1 and CDR2 from the germline V gene are SEHNR and FQNEAQ (reference sequence). CDR3 length: 15 residues. The V gene lost 1 base and the J gene lost 2 bases, with 9 bases spanning the gap. CDR3 coding DNA: TGTGCCAGCAGCTTAGAAGGGGCTGGCAATCAGCCCCAGCATTTT. It encodes CASSLEGAGNQPQHF.

This clone has a count of ten or more. The V gene is TRBV2, the J gene TRBJ2-1; D call uncertain. This CDR3 contains 14 residues. Trimming took 5 bases from V and 9 from J, leaving 17 bases between them. Germline V CDR1 and CDR2: SNHLY, FYNNEI. This CDR3 reads CASSQWVTYGEQFF. In nucleotides, the CDR3 is TGTGCCAGCAGTCAGTGGGTGACATACGGTGAGCAGTTCTTC.

Only a few counts were recorded for this clone. The chain has TRBV10-2 and TRBJ1-1; D is ambiguous. Germline values: CDR1 WSHSY, CDR2 SAAADI. This CDR3 contains 14 residues. V dropped 7 bases and J dropped 2 bases, with 14 bases sitting between them. CDR3 sequence (DNA): TGCGCCAGCATACCCTCCAGGCCAAACACTGAAGCTTTCTTT. The encoded protein is CASIPSRPNTEAFF.

This clone was counted at least ten times. The rearrangement uses TRBV6-6 and TRBJ1-5; 9 bases agree with TRBD1. Germline trimming cut 6 bases from V and 6 bases from J; bases unmatched to any gene: 6. The CDR3 totals 14 residues. Germline V CDR1 and CDR2: MNHNY, SVGAGI (reference sequence). As DNA, the CDR3 is TGTGCCAGCAGCTGGGGACAGGGAGGTCAGCCCCAGCATTTT. Its translation: CASSWGQGGQPQHF.

This clone occurred many times. The chain is built from TRBV2 and TRBJ2-6, with D maybe TRBD1 (5 bases). From germline, CDR1 is SNHLY and CDR2 FYNNEI. This CDR3 is built from 14 residues. Trimming pared 6 bases from V and 3 bases from J, leaving 9 bases between. This CDR3 reads CASSRQNGANVLTF. The CDR3 coding sequence is TGTGCCAGCAGCCGACAGAATGGGGCCAACGTCCTGACTTTC.

The sample holds many counts of this clone. This chain uses TRBV5-1 with TRBJ2-5; D is possibly TRBD2 (6 bases). Germline V lookup: CDR1 SGHRS, CDR2 YFSETQ. The CDR3 sequence is 15 residues long. Trimming left V 1 base short and J 3 bases short, with 13 bases between. DNA of the CDR3: TGCGCCAGCAGCTTGCTCGGGACTTCTGAAGAGACCCAGTACTTC. It encodes CASSLLGTSEETQYF.

V is TRBV19 and J is TRBJ2-1, with a tentative D call TRBD2 (6 bases). V lost 5 bases and J 1 base, leaving 9 bases between the germline ends. CDR1 is LNHDA and CDR2 is SQIVND in the germline V gene (reference sequence). The CDR3 covers 14 residues. CDR3 amino acids: CASSVGGSYNEQFF. The CDR3 DNA reads TGTGCCAGTAGTGTCGGGGGTTCCTACAATGAGCAGTTCTTC.

This clone appeared a few times. The rearrangement links TRBV9 to TRBJ2-3; D gene uncertain. This CDR3 has 15 amino acids. V was cut by 0 bases and J by 2 bases, with 10 bases left in between. Germline V gene lookup returns CDR1 SGDLS and CDR2 YYNGEE. This CDR3 is CASSVDEVVTDTQYF. In DNA form, the CDR3 reads TGTGCCAGCAGCGTAGATGAGGTAGTCACAGATACGCAGTATTTT.

This clone was counted many times. This sequence joins TRBV30 and TRBJ2-7; 8 nucleotides agree with TRBD2. Per the germline V gene, CDR1 is GTSNPN and CDR2 is SVGIG (reference sequence). There are 15 residues in the CDR3. The junction had 11 bases not matched to a gene; V was cut back by 3 bases and J by 4 bases. This CDR3 reads CAWRVDQGLEYEQYF. The CDR3 DNA reads as TGTGCCTGGAGGGTAGACCAGGGACTAGAGTACGAGCAGTACTTC.

This clone was found many times. The V gene is TRBV5-4, the J gene TRBJ2-7; D might be TRBD2 (5 bases). The CDR3 is 15 amino acids. The V end lost 4 bases, the J end lost 0 bases, and 14 bases lay between the germline ends. Per germline, CDR1 SGHNT and CDR2 YYREEE (reference sequence). The CDR3 nucleotides read TGTGCCAGCAGCCCGGAGCCCACTAGCTCCTACGAGCAGTACTTC. This codes for CASSPEPTSSYEQYF.

This clone was observed many times. The chain combines TRBV7-9 with TRBJ1-4, with D uncertain. Germline assignment: CDR1 SEHNR and CDR2 FQNEAQ (reference sequence). The V and J ends lost 5 bases and 10 bases respectively, with 11 bases between them. CDR3 length equals 12 residues. The CDR3 sequence: CASSPPVRKLFF. CDR3 bases: TGTGCCAGCAGCCCCCCGGTGAGAAAACTGTTTTTT. Drawing the rest from reference TRBV7-9 and TRBJ1-4, the complete variable domain is DTGVSQNPRHKITKRGQNVTFRCDPISEHNRLYWYRQTLGQGPEFLTYFQNEAQLEKSRLLSDRFSAERPKGSFSTLEIQRTEQGDSAMYLCASSPPVRKLFFGSGTQLSVL.

There are many counts of this clone. The CDR3 here is CASSPLAGVGANEQFF. DNA for the CDR3: TGTGCCAGCAGCCCCCTAGCGGGAGTAGGGGCCAATGAGCAGTTCTTC. The V call is TRBV9, the J call TRBJ2-1; 10 bases are shared with TRBD2. The trim removed 4 bases at V and 6 bases at J, leaving 10 bases unmatched. Germline CDR1 and CDR2: SGDLS and YYNGEE. The CDR3 contains 16 residues.